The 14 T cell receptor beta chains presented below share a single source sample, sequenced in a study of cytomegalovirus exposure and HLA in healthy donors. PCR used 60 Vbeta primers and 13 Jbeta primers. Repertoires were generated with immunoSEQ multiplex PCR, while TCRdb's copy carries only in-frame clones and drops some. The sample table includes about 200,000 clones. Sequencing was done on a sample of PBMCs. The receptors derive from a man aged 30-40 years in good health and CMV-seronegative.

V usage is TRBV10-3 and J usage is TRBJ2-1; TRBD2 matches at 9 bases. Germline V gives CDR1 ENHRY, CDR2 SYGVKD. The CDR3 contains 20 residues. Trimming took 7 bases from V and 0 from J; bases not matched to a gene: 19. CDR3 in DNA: TGTGCCATCACCTCTGGGGTAGCGGGGGATTCTTACAGCTCCTACAATGAGCAGTTCTTC. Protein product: CAITSGVAGDSYSSYNEQFF.

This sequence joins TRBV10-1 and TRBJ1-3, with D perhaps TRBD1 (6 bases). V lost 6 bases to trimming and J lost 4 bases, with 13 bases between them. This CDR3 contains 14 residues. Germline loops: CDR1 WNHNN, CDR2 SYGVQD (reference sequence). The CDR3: CASSDPGQGNTIYF. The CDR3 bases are TGCGCCAGCAGCGACCCCGGACAGGGAAACACCATATATTTT.

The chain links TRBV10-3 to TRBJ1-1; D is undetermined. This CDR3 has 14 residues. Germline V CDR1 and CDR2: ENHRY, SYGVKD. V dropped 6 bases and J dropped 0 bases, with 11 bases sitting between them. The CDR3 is CAISPQTVNTEAFF. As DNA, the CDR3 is TGTGCCATCAGCCCCCAGACTGTGAACACTGAAGCTTTCTTT.

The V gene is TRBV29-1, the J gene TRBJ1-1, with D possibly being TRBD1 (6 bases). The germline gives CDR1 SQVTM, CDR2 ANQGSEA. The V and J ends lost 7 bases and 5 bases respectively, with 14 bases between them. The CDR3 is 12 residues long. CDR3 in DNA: TGCAGCGAACAGGGCTCAGGGACTGAAGCTTTCTTT. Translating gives CSEQGSGTEAFF. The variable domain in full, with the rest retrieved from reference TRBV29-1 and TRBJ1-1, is SAVISQKPSRDICQRGTSLTIQCQVDSQVTMMFWYRQQPGQSLTLIATANQGSEATYESGFVIDKFPISRPNLTFSTLTVSNMSPEDSSIYLCSEQGSGTEAFFGQGTRLTVV.

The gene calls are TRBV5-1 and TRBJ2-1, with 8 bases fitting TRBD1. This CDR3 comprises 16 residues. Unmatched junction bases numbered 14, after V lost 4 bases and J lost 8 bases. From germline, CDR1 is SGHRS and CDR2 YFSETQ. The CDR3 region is CASSPNGQGNDYEQFF. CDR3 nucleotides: TGCGCCAGCAGCCCGAACGGACAGGGAAACGACTATGAGCAGTTCTTC.

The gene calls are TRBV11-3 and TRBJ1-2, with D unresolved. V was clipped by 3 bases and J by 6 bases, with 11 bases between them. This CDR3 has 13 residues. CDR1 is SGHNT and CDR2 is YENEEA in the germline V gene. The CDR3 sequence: CASSFAGGNGYTF. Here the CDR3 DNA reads TGTGCCAGCAGCTTTGCGGGAGGCAATGGCTACACCTTC.

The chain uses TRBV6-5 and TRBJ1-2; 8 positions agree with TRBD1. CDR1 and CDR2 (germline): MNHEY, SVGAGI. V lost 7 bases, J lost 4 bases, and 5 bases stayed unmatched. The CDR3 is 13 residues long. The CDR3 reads CASKIDRGYGYTF. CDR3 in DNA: TGTGCCAGCAAAATCGACAGGGGCTATGGCTACACCTTC.

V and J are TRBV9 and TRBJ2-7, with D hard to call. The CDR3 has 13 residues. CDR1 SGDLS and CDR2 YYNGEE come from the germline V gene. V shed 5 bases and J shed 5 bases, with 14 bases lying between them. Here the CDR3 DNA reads TGTGCCAGCAGGGTCAGAACCCCCAACGAGCAGTACTTC. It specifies CASRVRTPNEQYF.

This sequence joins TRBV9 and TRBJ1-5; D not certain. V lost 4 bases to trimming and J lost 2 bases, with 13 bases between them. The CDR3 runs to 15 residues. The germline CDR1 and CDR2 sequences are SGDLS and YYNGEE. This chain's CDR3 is CASSPMAGGNQPQHF. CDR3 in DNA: TGTGCCAGCAGCCCCATGGCGGGAGGCAATCAGCCCCAGCATTTT.

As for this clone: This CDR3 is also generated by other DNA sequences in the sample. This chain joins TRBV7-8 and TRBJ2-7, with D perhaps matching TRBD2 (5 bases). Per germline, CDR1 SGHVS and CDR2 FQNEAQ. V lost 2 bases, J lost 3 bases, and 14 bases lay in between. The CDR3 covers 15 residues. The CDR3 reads CASSLSTGIYYEQYF. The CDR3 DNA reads TGTGCCAGCAGCTTATCTACGGGGATCTACTACGAGCAGTACTTC.

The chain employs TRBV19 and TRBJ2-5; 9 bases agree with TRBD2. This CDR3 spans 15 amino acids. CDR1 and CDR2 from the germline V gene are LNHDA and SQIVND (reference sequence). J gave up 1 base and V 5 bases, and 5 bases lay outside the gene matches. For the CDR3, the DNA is TGTGCCAGTAGTCCTCCGGGACTAGCCCAAGAGACCCAGTACTTC. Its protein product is CASSPPGLAQETQYF.

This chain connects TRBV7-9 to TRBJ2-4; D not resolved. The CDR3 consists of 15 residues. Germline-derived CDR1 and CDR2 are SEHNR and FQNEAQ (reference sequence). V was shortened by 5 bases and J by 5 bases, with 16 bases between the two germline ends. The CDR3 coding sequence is TGTGCCAGCAGCCACGAAACGGGTTCGGAAAACATTCAGTACTTC. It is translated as CASSHETGSENIQYF.

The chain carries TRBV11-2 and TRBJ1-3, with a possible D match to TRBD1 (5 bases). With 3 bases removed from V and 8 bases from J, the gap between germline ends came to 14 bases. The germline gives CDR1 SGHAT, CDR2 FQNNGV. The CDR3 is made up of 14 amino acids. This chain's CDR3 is CASSFQGAADTIYF. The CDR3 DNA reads TGTGCCAGCAGCTTCCAGGGTGCGGCGGACACCATATATTTT.

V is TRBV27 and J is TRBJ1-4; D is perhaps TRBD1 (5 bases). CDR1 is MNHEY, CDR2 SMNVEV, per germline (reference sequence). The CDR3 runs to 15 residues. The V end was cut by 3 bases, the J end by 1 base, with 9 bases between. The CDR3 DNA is TGTGCCAGCAGTTTTGGCACAGGAACTAATGAAAAACTGTTTTTT. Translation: CASSFGTGTNEKLFF.